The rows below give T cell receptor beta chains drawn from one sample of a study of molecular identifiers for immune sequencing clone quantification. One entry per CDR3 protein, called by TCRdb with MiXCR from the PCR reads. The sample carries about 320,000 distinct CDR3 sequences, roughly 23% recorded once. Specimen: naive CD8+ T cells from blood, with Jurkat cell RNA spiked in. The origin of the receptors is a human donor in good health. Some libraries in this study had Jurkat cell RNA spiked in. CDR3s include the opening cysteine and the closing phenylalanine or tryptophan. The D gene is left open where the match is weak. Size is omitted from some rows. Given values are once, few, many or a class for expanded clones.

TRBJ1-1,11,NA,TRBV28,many,CASSWNTEAFF,TGTGCCAGCTCCTGGAACACTGAAGCTTTCTTT
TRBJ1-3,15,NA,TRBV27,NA,CASSSTGTLGNTIYF,TGTGCCAGCAGTTCGACCGGGACCCTAGGAAACACCATATATTTT
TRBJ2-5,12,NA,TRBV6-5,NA,CASSFFGETQYF,TGTGCCAGCAGTTTTTTCGGGGAGACCCAGTACTTC
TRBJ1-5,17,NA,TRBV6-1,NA,CASSQTPRGQSNQPQHF,TGTGCCAGCAGTCAAACCCCTAGAGGTCAGAGCAATCAGCCCCAGCATTTT
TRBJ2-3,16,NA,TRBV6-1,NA,CASSGLEGSGTDTQYF,TGTGCCAGCAGTGGCCTAGAAGGGTCAGGCACAGATACGCAGTATTTT
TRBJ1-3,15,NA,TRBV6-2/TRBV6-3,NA,CASSHGRSSGNTIYF,TGTGCCAGCAGTCACGGACGTTCCTCTGGAAACACCATATATTTT
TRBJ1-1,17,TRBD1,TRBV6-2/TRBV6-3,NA,CASSYSNPGQGNTEAFF,TGTGCCAGCAGTTACTCGAATCCGGGACAGGGGAACACTGAAGCTTTCTTT
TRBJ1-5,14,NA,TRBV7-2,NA,CASSLWDGGQPQHF,TGTGCCAGCAGCTTATGGGACGGCGGGCAGCCCCAGCATTTT
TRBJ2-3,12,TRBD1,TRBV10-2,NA,CASSVTGDTRYF,TGCGCCAGCAGTGTGACAGGGGATACGCGGTATTTT
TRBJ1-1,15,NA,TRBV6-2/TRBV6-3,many,CASSYSAGAGTEAFF,TGTGCCAGCAGTTACTCTGCGGGGGCAGGCACTGAAGCTTTCTTT
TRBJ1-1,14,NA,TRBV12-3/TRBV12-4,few,CASSLDMGPDEAFF,TGTGCCAGCAGTTTAGACATGGGTCCGGATGAAGCTTTCTTT
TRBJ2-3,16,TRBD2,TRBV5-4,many,CASSLGTSGYTDTQYF,TGTGCCAGCAGCTTGGGGACTAGCGGATACACAGATACGCAGTATTTT
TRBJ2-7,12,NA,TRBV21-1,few,CASSKVRREQYF,TGTGCCAGCAGCAAGGTGAGGCGGGAGCAGTACTTC
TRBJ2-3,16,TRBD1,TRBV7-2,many,CASRNRGRVMTDTQYF,TGTGCCAGCAGGAACAGGGGGCGCGTTATGACAGATACGCAGTATTTT